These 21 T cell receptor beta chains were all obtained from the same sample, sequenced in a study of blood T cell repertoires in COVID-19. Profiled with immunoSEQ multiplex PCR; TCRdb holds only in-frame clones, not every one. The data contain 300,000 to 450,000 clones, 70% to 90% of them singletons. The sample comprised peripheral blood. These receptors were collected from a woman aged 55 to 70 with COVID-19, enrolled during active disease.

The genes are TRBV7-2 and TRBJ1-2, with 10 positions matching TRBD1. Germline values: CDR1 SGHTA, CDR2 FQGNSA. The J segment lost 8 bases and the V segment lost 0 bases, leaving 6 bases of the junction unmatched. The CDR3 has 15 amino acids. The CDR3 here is CASSLAPGQGKGYTF. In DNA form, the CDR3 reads TGTGCCAGCAGCTTAGCCCCGGGACAGGGGAAGGGCTACACCTTC.

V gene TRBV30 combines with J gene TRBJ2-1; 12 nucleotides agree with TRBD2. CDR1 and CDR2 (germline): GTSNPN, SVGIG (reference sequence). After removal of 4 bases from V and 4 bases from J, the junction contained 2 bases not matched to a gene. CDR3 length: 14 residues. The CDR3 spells CAWTGTSGYNEQFF. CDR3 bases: TGTGCCTGGACCGGGACTAGCGGGTACAATGAGCAGTTCTTC.

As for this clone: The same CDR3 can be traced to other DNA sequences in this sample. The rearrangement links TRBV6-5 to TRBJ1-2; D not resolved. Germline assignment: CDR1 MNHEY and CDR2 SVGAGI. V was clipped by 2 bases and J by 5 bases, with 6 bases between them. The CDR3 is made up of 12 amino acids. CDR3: CASSYGGYGYTF. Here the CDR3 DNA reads TGTGCCAGCAGTTACGGCGGGTATGGCTACACCTTC.

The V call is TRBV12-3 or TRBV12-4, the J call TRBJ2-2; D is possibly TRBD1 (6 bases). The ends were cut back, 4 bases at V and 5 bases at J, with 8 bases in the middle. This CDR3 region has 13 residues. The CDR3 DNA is TGTGCCAGCAGTTCCGGACAGACCGGGGAGCTGTTTTTT. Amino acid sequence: CASSSGQTGELFF.

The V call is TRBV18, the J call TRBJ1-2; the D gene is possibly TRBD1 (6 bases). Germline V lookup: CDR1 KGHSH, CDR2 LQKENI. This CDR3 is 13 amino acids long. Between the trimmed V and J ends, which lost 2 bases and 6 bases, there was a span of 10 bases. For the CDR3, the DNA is TGTGCCAGCTCACCAGCCAGACAGGATGGCTACACCTTC. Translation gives CASSPARQDGYTF.

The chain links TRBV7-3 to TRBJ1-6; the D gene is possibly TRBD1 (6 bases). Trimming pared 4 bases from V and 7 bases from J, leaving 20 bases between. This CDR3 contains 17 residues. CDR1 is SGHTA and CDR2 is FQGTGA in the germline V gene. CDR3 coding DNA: TGTGCCAGCAGCTATCACTCACTTTGGACAGTAAATTCACCCCTCCACTTT. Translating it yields CASSYHSLWTVNSPLHF.

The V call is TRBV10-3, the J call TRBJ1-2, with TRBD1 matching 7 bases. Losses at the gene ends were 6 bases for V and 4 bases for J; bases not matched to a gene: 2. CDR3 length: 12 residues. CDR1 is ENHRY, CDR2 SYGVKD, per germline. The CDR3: CAIRSGGYGYTF. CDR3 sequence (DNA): TGTGCCATCAGGTCAGGGGGCTATGGCTACACCTTC.

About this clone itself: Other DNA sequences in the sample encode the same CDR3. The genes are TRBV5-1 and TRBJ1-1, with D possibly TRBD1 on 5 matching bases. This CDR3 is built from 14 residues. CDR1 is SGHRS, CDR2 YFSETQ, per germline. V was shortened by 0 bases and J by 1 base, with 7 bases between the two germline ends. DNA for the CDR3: TGCGCCAGCAGCTTGGAAGGGGCGAACACTGAAGCTTTCTTT. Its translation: CASSLEGANTEAFF.

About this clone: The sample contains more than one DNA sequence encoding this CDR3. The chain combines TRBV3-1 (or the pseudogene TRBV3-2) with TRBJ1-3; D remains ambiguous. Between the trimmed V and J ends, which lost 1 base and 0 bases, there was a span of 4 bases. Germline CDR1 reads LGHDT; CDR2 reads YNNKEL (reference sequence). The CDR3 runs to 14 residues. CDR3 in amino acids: CASSQAGSGNTIYF. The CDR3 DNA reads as TGTGCCAGCAGCCAAGCAGGCTCTGGAAACACCATATATTTT.

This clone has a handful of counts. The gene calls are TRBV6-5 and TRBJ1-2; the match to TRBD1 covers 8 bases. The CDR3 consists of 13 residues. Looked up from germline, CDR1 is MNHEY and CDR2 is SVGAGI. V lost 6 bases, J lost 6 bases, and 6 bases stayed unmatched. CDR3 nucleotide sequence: TGTGCCAGCAGGGGGACAGGCTTCAATGGCTACACCTTC. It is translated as CASRGTGFNGYTF.

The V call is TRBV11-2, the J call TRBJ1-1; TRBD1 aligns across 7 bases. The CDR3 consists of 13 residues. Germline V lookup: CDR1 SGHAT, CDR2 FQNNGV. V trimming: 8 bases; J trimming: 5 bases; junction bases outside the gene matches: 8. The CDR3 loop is CASDKGARTEAFF. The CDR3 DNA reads TGTGCCAGCGACAAGGGGGCGCGGACTGAAGCTTTCTTT.

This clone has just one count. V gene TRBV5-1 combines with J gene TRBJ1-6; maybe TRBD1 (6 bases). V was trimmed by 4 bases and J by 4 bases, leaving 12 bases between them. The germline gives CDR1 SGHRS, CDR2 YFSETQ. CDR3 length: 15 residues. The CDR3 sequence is CASSHGGQYNSPLHF. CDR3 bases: TGCGCCAGCAGCCACGGTGGACAGTATAATTCACCCCTCCACTTT.

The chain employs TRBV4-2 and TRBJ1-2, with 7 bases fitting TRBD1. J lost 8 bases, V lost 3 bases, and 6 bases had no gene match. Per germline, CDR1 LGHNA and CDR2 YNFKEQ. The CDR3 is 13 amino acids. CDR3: CASSQGDSSGYTF. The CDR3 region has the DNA TGTGCCAGCAGCCAGGGGGACAGCTCAGGCTACACCTTC.

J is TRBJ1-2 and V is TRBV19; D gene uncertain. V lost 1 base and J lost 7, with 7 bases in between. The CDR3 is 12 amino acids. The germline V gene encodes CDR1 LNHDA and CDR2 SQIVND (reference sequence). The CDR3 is CASSIGRVGYTF. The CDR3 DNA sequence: TGTGCCAGTAGTATAGGTCGCGTTGGCTACACCTTC.

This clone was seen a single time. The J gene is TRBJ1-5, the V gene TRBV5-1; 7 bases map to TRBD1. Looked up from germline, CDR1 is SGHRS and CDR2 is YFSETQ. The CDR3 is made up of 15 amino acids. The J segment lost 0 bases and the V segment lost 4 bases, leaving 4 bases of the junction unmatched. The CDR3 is CASSEQGFSNQPQHF. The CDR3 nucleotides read TGCGCCAGCAGCGAACAGGGGTTTAGCAATCAGCCCCAGCATTTT.

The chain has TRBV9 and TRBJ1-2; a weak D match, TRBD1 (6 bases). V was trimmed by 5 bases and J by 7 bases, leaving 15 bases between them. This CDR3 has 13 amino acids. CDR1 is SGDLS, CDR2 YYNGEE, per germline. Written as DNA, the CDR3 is TGTGCCAGCAGAAGTACAGGGTTTCCTGGCTACACCTTC. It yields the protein CASRSTGFPGYTF.

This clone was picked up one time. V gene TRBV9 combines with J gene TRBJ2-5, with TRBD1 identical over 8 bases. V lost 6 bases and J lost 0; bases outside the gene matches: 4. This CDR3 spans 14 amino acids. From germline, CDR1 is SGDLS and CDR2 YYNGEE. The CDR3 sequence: CASTKTGDQETQYF. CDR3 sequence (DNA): TGTGCCAGCACCAAGACAGGGGACCAAGAGACCCAGTACTTC.

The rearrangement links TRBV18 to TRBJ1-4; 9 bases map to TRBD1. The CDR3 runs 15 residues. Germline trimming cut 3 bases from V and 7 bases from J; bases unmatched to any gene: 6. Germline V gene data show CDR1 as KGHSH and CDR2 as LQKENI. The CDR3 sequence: CASSPPGTGLEKLFF. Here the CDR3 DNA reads TGTGCCAGCTCACCGCCCGGGACAGGGCTTGAAAAACTGTTTTTT. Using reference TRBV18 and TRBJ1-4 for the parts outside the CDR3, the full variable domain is NAGVMQNPRHLVRRRGQEARLRCSPMKGHSHVYWYRQLPEEGLKFMVYLQKENIIDESGMPKERFSAEFPKEGPSILRIQQVVRGDSAAYFCASSPPGTGLEKLFFGSGTQLSVL.

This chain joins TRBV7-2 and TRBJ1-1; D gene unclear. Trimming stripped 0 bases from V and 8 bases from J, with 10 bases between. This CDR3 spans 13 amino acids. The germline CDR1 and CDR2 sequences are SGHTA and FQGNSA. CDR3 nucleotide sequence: TGTGCCAGCAGCTTAGCAGGGCGGGGAGAAGCTTTCTTT. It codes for CASSLAGRGEAFF.

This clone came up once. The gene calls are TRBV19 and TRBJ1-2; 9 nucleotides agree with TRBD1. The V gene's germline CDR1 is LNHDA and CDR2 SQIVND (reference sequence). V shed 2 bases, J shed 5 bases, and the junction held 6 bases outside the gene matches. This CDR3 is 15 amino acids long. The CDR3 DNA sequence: TGTGCCAGTAGTATATCGGGACAGGGATGGTATGGCTACACCTTC. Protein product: CASSISGQGWYGYTF.

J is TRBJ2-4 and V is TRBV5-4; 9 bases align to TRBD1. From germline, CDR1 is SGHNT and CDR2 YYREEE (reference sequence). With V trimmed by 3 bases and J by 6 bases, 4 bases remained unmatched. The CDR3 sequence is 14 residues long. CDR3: CASSSTGGGNIQYF. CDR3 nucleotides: TGTGCCAGCAGCTCGACAGGGGGTGGAAACATTCAGTACTTC.